One and the same sample provided the 26 T cell receptor beta chains below, sequenced in a study of radiotherapy plus CTLA-4 blockade in lung cancer. Sequencing was performed with immunoSEQ multiplex PCR; in TCRdb, only in-frame clones are kept and a portion is missing. Of approximately 85,000 clones listed, about 86% are singletons. The specimen was peripheral blood, collected from a patient treated with radiotherapy plus ipilimumab. The receptors come from a human donor with non-small cell lung cancer who had a partial response to radiotherapy plus ipilimumab.

This clone was detected only a few times. The chain recombines TRBV7-9 with TRBJ2-1, with 9 positions matching TRBD2. The CDR3 runs to 15 residues. The trim removed 5 bases at V and 0 bases at J, leaving 2 bases unmatched. Germline CDR1 SEHNR, CDR2 FQNEAQ (reference sequence). CDR3 in amino acids: CASSLSGSSYNEQFF. CDR3 sequence (DNA): TGTGCCAGCAGCCTTAGCGGGAGCTCCTACAATGAGCAGTTCTTC.

This clone was seen a few times. The CDR3 loop reads CASSLSFGTSGRGSKNIQYF. The CDR3 nucleotides are TGTGCCAGCAGTTTATCCTTCGGGACTAGCGGGAGGGGATCCAAAAACATTCAGTACTTC. The rearrangement links TRBV27 to TRBJ2-4; 16 nucleotides align to TRBD2. The CDR3 is 20 residues long. From germline, CDR1 is MNHEY and CDR2 SMNVEV (reference sequence). Trimming took 0 bases from V and 2 from J; bases not matched to a gene: 7.

The chain couples TRBV28 to TRBJ2-1; D is perhaps TRBD2 (5 bases). With 6 bases removed from V and 10 bases from J, the gap between germline ends came to 10 bases. This CDR3 contains 11 residues. The germline CDR1 and CDR2 sequences are MDHEN and SYDVKM. In DNA form, the CDR3 reads TGTGCCAGCAGAGAGGGTCCCGAGCAGTTCTTC. Its protein is CASREGPEQFF.

The genes are TRBV23-1 and TRBJ1-4, with TRBD1 matching 10 bases. TRBV23-1 is marked as an open reading frame, function uncertain. V gave up 7 bases and J gave up 1 base; unmatched junction bases: 12. CDR3 length: 18 amino acids. This CDR3 reads CASTGTGAPMLTNEKLFF. CDR3 sequence (DNA): TGCGCCAGCACGGGGACAGGGGCTCCCATGCTAACTAATGAAAAACTGTTTTTT.

The chain links TRBV19 to TRBJ1-3, with 7 bases that match TRBD1. Germline values: CDR1 LNHDA, CDR2 SQIVND (reference sequence). This CDR3 spans 16 amino acids. The ends lost 6 bases at V and 0 bases at J; junction bases unmatched: 8. CDR3 in DNA: TGTGCCAGTAGCCATTGGACAGGACGCTCTGGAAACACCATATATTTT. Protein product: CASSHWTGRSGNTIYF.

The chain joins TRBV19 to TRBJ1-2, with 9 bases identical to TRBD1. CDR1 is LNHDA and CDR2 is SQIVND in the germline V gene (reference sequence). CDR3 size: 15 residues. V lost 2 bases, J lost 7 bases, and 8 bases stayed unmatched. CDR3 nucleotide sequence: TGTGCCAGTAGTATACAAACAGGGGGCGCCTCTGGCTACACCTTC. Translated, it gives CASSIQTGGASGYTF.

This chain joins TRBV6-6 and TRBJ2-7; possible D gene TRBD1, 5 bases. The CDR3 runs to 16 residues. V dropped 5 bases and J dropped 4 bases, with 21 bases sitting between them. The germline V gene encodes CDR1 MNHNY and CDR2 SVGAGI (reference sequence). This CDR3 is CASSGAPPLRPYEQYV. DNA for the CDR3: TGTGCCAGCAGTGGGGCCCCCCCTTTGCGGCCTTACGAGCAGTACGTC.

In DNA, the CDR3 is TGTGCCAGCAGACCTGGAGCGGGTACCGGGGAGCTGTTTTTT. Protein product: CASRPGAGTGELFF. The gene calls are TRBV6-5 and TRBJ2-2; D is possibly TRBD2 (6 bases). Per the germline V gene, CDR1 is MNHEY and CDR2 is SVGAGI. CDR3 length: 14 amino acids. V was pared by 6 bases and J by 5 bases, with 13 bases between.

CDR3 in amino acids: CASGLVEIGRGQRRSYEQYF. The CDR3 DNA reads as TGTGCTAGTGGTTTGGTAGAAATCGGGAGGGGGCAGAGACGCTCCTACGAGCAGTACTTC. The gene calls are TRBV12-5 and TRBJ2-5; weak D call: TRBD2 (8 bases). The J call could be wrong; TRBJ2-7 is a better fit for the DNA end. The CDR3 runs to 20 residues. Germline loops: CDR1 LGHNT, CDR2 FRNRAP.

This clone occurred once. This rearrangement joins TRBV30 to TRBJ2-2; D not certain. Trimming took off 4 bases at V and 1 base at J, with 7 bases between the two ends. The CDR3 sequence is 13 residues long. Looked up from germline, CDR1 is GTSNPN and CDR2 is SVGIG (reference sequence). This chain's CDR3 is CAWTRQNTGELFF. The CDR3 DNA sequence: TGTGCCTGGACCAGGCAGAACACCGGGGAGCTGTTTTTT. The whole variable domain, filled in from reference TRBV30 and TRBJ2-2, reads SQTIHQWPATLVQPVGSPLSLECTVEGTSNPNLYWYRQAAGRGLQLLFYSVGIGQISSEVPQNLSASRPQDRQFILSSKKLLLSDSGFYLCAWTRQNTGELFFGEGSRLTVL.

The chain combines TRBV21-1 with TRBJ1-1; the D segment call TRBD1 is taken from the table without a DNA check. TRBV21-1 is designated a pseudogene. The CDR3 has 22 residues. In nucleotides, the CDR3 is TGTGCCAGCAGCAAAAAGGAGGTCCGTGGAGGACAGGGGGCCCTTTTGGACACTGAAGCTTTCTTT. Protein: CASSKKEVRGGQGALLDTEAFF.

V gene TRBV5-6 combines with J gene TRBJ1-4; 9 bases map to TRBD1. The length of the CDR3 is 15 residues. Germline V lookup: CDR1 SGHDT, CDR2 YYEEEE. V trimming: 3 bases; J trimming: 5 bases; junction bases outside the gene matches: 5. The CDR3 nucleotides read TGTGCCAGCAGCTACAGGGGGCGGGGAAATGAAAAACTGTTTTTT. Amino acid sequence: CASSYRGRGNEKLFF.

This chain links TRBV5-5 with TRBJ2-5, with a possible D match to TRBD1 (5 bases). CDR3 length: 15 amino acids. Trimming left V 5 bases short and J 6 bases short, with 20 bases between. Germline V lookup: CDR1 SGHKS, CDR2 YYEKEE (reference sequence). CDR3 amino acids: CASRSGMSTLQTQYF. CDR3 bases: TGTGCCAGCAGGTCAGGGATGTCTACCTTGCAGACCCAGTACTTC. Supplemented by reference TRBV5-5 and TRBJ2-5, the full variable domain reads DAGVTQSPTHLIKTRGQQVTLRCSPISGHKSVSWYQQVLGQGPQFIFQYYEKEERGRGNFPDRFSARQFPNYSSELNVNALLLGDSALYLCASRSGMSTLQTQYFGPGTRLLVL.

This chain joins TRBV18 and TRBJ1-2; D is perhaps TRBD1 (6 bases). The germline V and J ends were trimmed by 3 bases and 4 bases, with 9 bases remaining between them. CDR1 and CDR2 (germline): KGHSH, LQKENI. The CDR3 contains 13 residues. CDR3 DNA: TGTGCCAGCTCACCGGACAGTACCTATGGCTACACCTTC. It codes for CASSPDSTYGYTF.

The rearrangement uses TRBV18 and TRBJ1-5; D unresolved. Looked up from germline, CDR1 is KGHSH and CDR2 is LQKENI. Trimming removed 3 bases from V and 5 bases from J, with 11 bases in between. CDR3 size: 14 residues. CDR3 amino acids: CASSPSPSDQPQHF. The DNA for the CDR3 is TGTGCCAGCTCACCTTCCCCTTCAGATCAGCCCCAGCATTTT. The full variable domain, with the rest looked up from reference TRBV18 and TRBJ1-5, is NAGVMQNPRHLVRRRGQEARLRCSPMKGHSHVYWYRQLPEEGLKFMVYLQKENIIDESGMPKERFSAEFPKEGPSILRIQQVVRGDSAAYFCASSPSPSDQPQHFGDGTRLSIL.

The chain recombines TRBV18 with TRBJ2-7; D unresolved. Deletions cut 0 bases from V and 2 bases from J, with 8 bases between. The CDR3 has 14 amino acids. Per the germline V gene, CDR1 is KGHSH and CDR2 is LQKENI. Here the CDR3 DNA reads TGTGCCAGCTCACCACCGGTAGAGACCTACGAGCAGTACTTC. This translates into CASSPPVETYEQYF.

A few counts support this clone. The chain links TRBV12-5 to TRBJ1-1, with D perhaps matching TRBD1 (5 bases). Looked up from germline, CDR1 is LGHNT and CDR2 is FRNRAP. The germline V and J ends were trimmed by 3 bases and 7 bases, with 6 bases remaining between them. The CDR3 loop spans 11 amino acids. The CDR3 coding sequence is TGTGCTAGTGGTTTAGGGGATGAAGCTTTCTTT. Translation gives CASGLGDEAFF.

V is TRBV5-4 and J is TRBJ2-5; a weak D match, TRBD2 (5 bases). The CDR3 contains 15 residues. Trimming cost V 4 bases and J 5 bases, with 18 bases left between them. CDR1 and CDR2 from the germline V gene are SGHNT and YYREEE (reference sequence). This chain's CDR3 is CASSLAGGEAETQYF. The CDR3 DNA sequence: TGTGCCAGCAGCCTAGCAGGAGGTGAGGCGGAGACCCAGTACTTC.

The genes are TRBV5-1 and TRBJ1-2; 8 bases match TRBD1. This CDR3 is 14 amino acids long. Per germline, CDR1 SGHRS and CDR2 YFSETQ. The trim removed 3 bases at V and 5 bases at J, leaving 6 bases unmatched. This chain's CDR3 is CASSWGQASYGYTF. The CDR3 nucleotides are TGCGCCAGCAGCTGGGGACAGGCTTCTTATGGCTACACCTTC. The whole variable domain, remainder taken from reference TRBV5-1 and TRBJ1-2, is KAGVTQTPRYLIKTRGQQVTLSCSPISGHRSVSWYQQTPGQGLQFLFEYFSETQRNKGNFPGRFSGRQFSNSRSEMNVSTLELGDSALYLCASSWGQASYGYTFGSGTRLTVV.

CDR3 sequence (DNA): TGTGCCAGCAGCCCTCGGACAGGGTTTCTTTATAATTCACCCCTCCACTTT. It encodes CASSPRTGFLYNSPLHF. V and J are TRBV21-1 and TRBJ1-6; TRBD1, the table's D call, was not compared with the DNA. TRBV21-1 is a pseudogene segment. This CDR3 comprises 17 residues.

The chain carries TRBV4-1 and TRBJ2-5; 8 nucleotides line up with TRBD1. The CDR3 has 15 amino acids. Germline V CDR1 and CDR2: MGHRA, YSYEKL. After removal of 5 bases from V and 1 base from J, the junction contained 6 bases not matched to a gene. The CDR3 bases are TGCGCCAGCAGCGTACCGGGACAGGCCCAAGAGACCCAGTACTTC. The encoded protein is CASSVPGQAQETQYF.

The chain links TRBV15 to TRBJ2-5; no definite D call. The CDR3 covers 14 residues. CDR1 and CDR2 (germline): LNHNV, YYDKDF (reference sequence). The V gene lost 1 base and the J gene lost 7 bases, with 13 bases spanning the gap. CDR3 sequence reads: CATSRGARLGTQYF. Written as DNA, the CDR3 is TGTGCCACCAGCAGAGGAGCGCGTCTTGGGACCCAGTACTTC.

Comments on this clone: At the DNA level, this CDR3 is encoded by other sequences in the same sample as well. This chain joins TRBV18 and TRBJ2-1; D is possibly TRBD2 (6 bases). V was trimmed by 3 bases and J by 5 bases, leaving 17 bases between them. From germline, CDR1 is KGHSH and CDR2 LQKENI. The CDR3 has 16 amino acids. This CDR3 reads CASSPTGVRRDNEQFF. In nucleotides, the CDR3 is TGTGCCAGCTCACCGACGGGGGTACGGAGGGACAATGAGCAGTTCTTC. Full variable domain (remainder filled in from reference TRBV18 and TRBJ2-1): NAGVMQNPRHLVRRRGQEARLRCSPMKGHSHVYWYRQLPEEGLKFMVYLQKENIIDESGMPKERFSAEFPKEGPSILRIQQVVRGDSAAYFCASSPTGVRRDNEQFFGPGTRLTVL.

The chain recombines TRBV4-2 with TRBJ2-3; D might be TRBD2 (6 bases). Trimming removed 4 bases at V and 8 bases at J, with 10 bases between. The CDR3 length is 12 residues. Germline CDR1 and CDR2: LGHNA and YNFKEQ. The CDR3 DNA follows: TGTGCCAGCAGCCGTATGGGGGGTACGCAGTATTTT. Translation gives CASSRMGGTQYF.

CDR3 sequence (DNA): TGTGCCAGCCGCCTACTCTCGCTCGGGGACACCGGGGAGCTGTTTTTT. Translating it yields CASRLLSLGDTGELFF. The chain links TRBV27 to TRBJ2-2; D is perhaps TRBD2 (5 bases). CDR1 is MNHEY and CDR2 is SMNVEV in the germline V gene (reference sequence). Trimming shortened V by 8 bases and J by 3 bases, and 19 bases separated the two germline ends. This CDR3 spans 16 amino acids.

This clone was counted between two and nine times. The chain recombines TRBV2 with TRBJ2-3; D is unresolved. V lost 6 bases to trimming and J lost 1 base, with 14 bases between them. The CDR3 is 15 residues long. The V gene's germline CDR1 is SNHLY and CDR2 FYNNEI. CDR3 residues: CASSPSSTRTDTQYF. In DNA form, the CDR3 reads TGTGCCAGCAGCCCATCTAGTACACGCACAGATACGCAGTATTTT.